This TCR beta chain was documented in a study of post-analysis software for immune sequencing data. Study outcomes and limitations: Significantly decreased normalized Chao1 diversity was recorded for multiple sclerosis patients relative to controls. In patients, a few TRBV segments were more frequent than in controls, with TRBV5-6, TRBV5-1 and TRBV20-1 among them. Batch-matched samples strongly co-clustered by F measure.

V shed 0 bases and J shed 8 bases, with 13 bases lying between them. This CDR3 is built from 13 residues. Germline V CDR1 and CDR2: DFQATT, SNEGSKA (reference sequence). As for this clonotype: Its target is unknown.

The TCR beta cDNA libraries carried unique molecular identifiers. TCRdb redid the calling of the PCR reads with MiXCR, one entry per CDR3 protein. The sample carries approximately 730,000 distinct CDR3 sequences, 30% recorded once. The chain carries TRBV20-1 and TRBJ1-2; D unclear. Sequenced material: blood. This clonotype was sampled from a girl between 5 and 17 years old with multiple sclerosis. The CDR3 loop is CSAREGGQRGYTF. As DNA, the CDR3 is TGCAGTGCTAGAGAAGGTGGTCAGAGAGGCTACACCTTC.